Listed below are T cell receptor beta chains from one sample, sequenced in a study of T cell responses to AZD1222 COVID-19 vaccine. The method was immunoSEQ multiplex PCR; TCRdb's version includes in-frame clones alone and lacks a portion of them. The sample contains 85,000 to 110,000 clones, 88% of which appear only once. The source was peripheral blood, collected on day 0 of AZD1222 vaccination. These receptors were obtained from an adult in good health. The CDR3 runs from the conserved cysteine through the conserved F or W. Fields, in order: CDR3 length, V gene, clone size, D gene, J gene, CDR3 DNA, CDR3 protein. The D gene is left open where the match is weak. Not all rows give a size; the values are once, few, many and, for expanded clones, a class.

14	TRBV19	NA	NA	TRBJ1-1	TGTGCCAGTAGTTACGACAGTTTGAACACTGAAGCTTTCTTT	CASSYDSLNTEAFF
16	TRBV27	NA	NA	TRBJ2-6	TGTGCCAGCAGTTTAATCGCAGGCGGTGGGGCCAACGTCCTGACTTTC	CASSLIAGGGANVLTF
13	TRBV3-1/TRBV3-2	NA	NA	TRBJ1-2	TGTGCCAGCAGCCACAATAGGAAAAAGGGCTACACCTTC	CASSHNRKKGYTF
17	TRBV21-1	NA	NA	TRBJ1-1	TGTGCCAGCAGCAAAGAAAGGGAGGACAGCTTGAACACTGAAGCTTTCTTT	CASSKEREDSLNTEAFF
16	TRBV7-8	once	NA	TRBJ1-6	TGTGCCAGCAGCCTAAGAAACGGACAGAATAATTCACCCCTCCACTTT	CASSLRNGQNNSPLHF
15	TRBV19	NA	NA	TRBJ1-6	TGTGCCAGTAGTATCTCGTCCGGGCTGAATTCACCCCTCCACTTT	CASSISSGLNSPLHF
13	TRBV18	few	NA	TRBJ1-1	TGTGCCAGCGCGAAGGGGGGGAACACTGAAGCTTTCTTT	CASAKGGNTEAFF
16	TRBV11-1	NA	TRBD2	TRBJ2-2	TGTGCCAGCAGCGGACAGAGCGGGGGGGCCTCCGGGGAGCTGTTTTTT	CASSGQSGGASGELFF
14	TRBV7-8	NA	TRBD1	TRBJ2-5	TGTGCCAGCAGCCCCGGACAGGGTAAAGAGACCCAGTACTTC	CASSPGQGKETQYF
12	TRBV6-5	NA	TRBD1	TRBJ1-2	TGTGCCAGCAGTTGGGACAGTCGTGGCTACACCTTC	CASSWDSRGYTF
15	TRBV10-3	NA	TRBD1	TRBJ2-1	TGTGCCATCGGGGGGGGACAGGGGACCTACAATGAGCAGTTCTTC	CAIGGGQGTYNEQFF
16	TRBV7-2	NA	NA	TRBJ1-6	TGTGCCAGCAGCGTCAGTGACCCGGTCTATAATTCACCCCTCCACTTT	CASSVSDPVYNSPLHF
14	TRBV13	NA	TRBD1	TRBJ1-6	TGTGCCAGCAGCTTAAACAGGGGGTATTCACCCCTCCACTTT	CASSLNRGYSPLHF
16	TRBV6-5	once	NA	TRBJ1-6	TGTGCCAGCAGTTTTACAGGGTCCTCCTATAATTCACCCCTCCACTTT	CASSFTGSSYNSPLHF
17	TRBV7-9	NA	NA	TRBJ1-4	TGTGCCAGCAGCTTTACCCGCAGTGTCGGACAGCCTGAAAAACTGTTTTTT	CASSFTRSVGQPEKLFF
19	TRBV3-1/TRBV3-2	NA	NA	TRBJ2-7	TGTGCCAGCAGCCAAGAAGTCTCCCCTTTACAAGTATTTACCTACGAGCAGTACTTC	CASSQEVSPLQVFTYEQYF
13	TRBV30	NA	NA	TRBJ1-1	TGTGCCTGGAGTGTCCAGGGGAACACTGAAGCTTTCTTT	CAWSVQGNTEAFF
11	TRBV11-3	once	NA	TRBJ2-1	TGTGCCAGCAGCCGCGGGGCTCGGCAGTTCTTC	CASSRGARQFF
16	TRBV5-1	NA	TRBD2	TRBJ2-2	TGCGCCAGCCGATCGACGGGACTAGCTATAACCGGGGAGCTGTTTTTT	CASRSTGLAITGELFF
14	TRBV9	NA	NA	TRBJ2-1	TGTGCCAGCAGCGCAGGACAGTCCTACAATGAGCAGTTCTTC	CASSAGQSYNEQFF
13	TRBV24-1	once	NA	TRBJ2-7	TGTGCCGCCGGGGGCAGGGGAACCTACGAGCAGTACTTC	CAAGGRGTYEQYF
13	TRBV6-2/TRBV6-3	NA	NA	TRBJ1-1	TGTGCCAGCAGTACCCCTTTCGGCACTGAAGCTTTCTTT	CASSTPFGTEAFF
13	TRBV27	NA	TRBD1	TRBJ1-6	TGTGCCAGTCAAGACAGGGCCGTTTCACCCCTCCACTTT	CASQDRAVSPLHF
16	TRBV4-2	NA	TRBD2	TRBJ2-2	TGTGCCAGCAGCCAAGGTAGCGGGGATAACACCGGGGAGCTGTTTTTT	CASSQGSGDNTGELFF
13	TRBV5-1	NA	TRBD2	TRBJ2-3	TGCGCCAGCAGCCGGGCTAGCGGAGATACGCAGTATTTT	CASSRASGDTQYF
18	TRBV6-2/TRBV6-3	NA	NA	TRBJ2-7	TGTGCCAGCAGTTACTCGGCGGTGTCGGACAGTTCCCCCTACGAGCAGTACTTC	CASSYSAVSDSSPYEQYF
16	TRBV13	NA	NA	TRBJ2-5	TGTGCCAGCAGCTTAGGTTCTCAGGGAAGAGAAGAGACCCAGTACTTC	CASSLGSQGREETQYF
12	TRBV3-1/TRBV3-2	NA	NA	TRBJ2-7	TGTGCCAGCAGCCGCCTGGGGGATGAGCAGTACTTC	CASSRLGDEQYF
15	TRBV6-1	NA	NA	TRBJ1-3	TGTGCCAGCAGTGAAAGAGGTATTTCTGGAAACACCATATATTTT	CASSERGISGNTIYF
13	TRBV10-3	NA	NA	TRBJ1-2	TGTGCCGCCGGACAGAACGAAAACTATGGCTACACCTTC	CAAGQNENYGYTF
14	TRBV5-1	NA	NA	TRBJ1-6	TGCGCCAGCAGCGCCCGGTCAGGGGATTCACCCCTCCACTTT	CASSARSGDSPLHF
18	TRBV19	NA	NA	TRBJ1-5	TGTGCCAGTACAAGAGAAGGTAGCTGGGGGGCTAATAATCAGCCCCAGCATTTT	CASTREGSWGANNQPQHF
15	TRBV4-1	NA	NA	TRBJ2-3	TGCGCCAGCAGCCACCACGGACTTGGTTTGGATACGCAGTATTTT	CASSHHGLGLDTQYF
14	TRBV4-3	NA	NA	TRBJ2-2	TGCGCCAGCAGCCAAGGACCACACACCGGGGAGCTGTTTTTT	CASSQGPHTGELFF
12	TRBV5-5	NA	NA	TRBJ1-5	TGTGCCAGCAGCTTGCTAGGCCAGCCCCAGCATTTT	CASSLLGQPQHF
13	TRBV12-5	NA	NA	TRBJ1-1	TGTGCTAGTGGTTTGGCGGGGTCCGGTGAAGCTTTCTTT	CASGLAGSGEAFF
14	TRBV10-2	NA	TRBD1	TRBJ2-7	TGCGCCAGCAGGCTCAGACAGGGTACCTACGAGCAGTACTTC	CASRLRQGTYEQYF
17	TRBV6-2/TRBV6-3	few	NA	TRBJ2-7	TGTGCCAGCAGTTACCCCTCGGCAGGGGCTATCTCCTACGAGCAGTACTTC	CASSYPSAGAISYEQYF
15	TRBV5-4	NA	NA	TRBJ1-4	TGTGCCAGCAGCGTGGGGGGGGCGCATTTCGAAAAACTGTTTTTT	CASSVGGAHFEKLFF
15	TRBV21-1	NA	NA	TRBJ2-5	TGTGCCAGCAGCAAAGCGTACGCAGGGAAGGAGACCCAGTACTTC	CASSKAYAGKETQYF
14	TRBV4-2	NA	NA	TRBJ2-7	TGTGCCAGCAGCCAAGATAGGACCACCTACGAGCAGTACTTC	CASSQDRTTYEQYF
13	TRBV2	NA	NA	TRBJ2-5	TGTGCCACCCATGGACAGCACCAAGAGACCCAGTACTTC	CATHGQHQETQYF